This T cell receptor (beta chain) was identified in a study of T cells after yellow fever vaccination. A word on this clonotype: Its antigen is as yet unknown.

Unmatched junction bases numbered 8, after V lost 2 bases and J lost 7 bases. CDR3 size: 15 residues. Per the germline V gene, CDR1 is LGHNT and CDR2 is FRNRAP. Study-level points and caveats: A limited proportion of clonotypes was detected within both the CD4 and CD8 compartments. Contamination of FACS-sorted repertoires by abundant clonotypes from the bulk population could occur. Clones from primary vaccination mostly reappeared after the booster (about 97% CD4, less than 90% CD8).

Conversion of TCR transcripts into cDNA relied on 5'RACE template switching, which added a universal primer site and UMIs. TCRdb reanalysed the 5' RACE reads using MiXCR and keeps one entry per CDR3 protein. The repertoire has roughly 320,000 distinct CDR3 sequences, around 11% of them found once; the top ten carry around 3.2%. The clonotype comes from a man between 18 and 29 years old who received the YFV17D yellow fever vaccine. The sequencing used CD4+ T cells sorted from PBMCs, collected 45 days after the yellow fever booster vaccination. The J gene is TRBJ1-2, the V gene TRBV12-5; 9 nucleotides match TRBD1. CDR3 bases: TGTGCTAGTGGTTTGCCGGGACAGGGAATGGCTGGCTACACCTTC. Translated, it gives CASGLPGQGMAGYTF.